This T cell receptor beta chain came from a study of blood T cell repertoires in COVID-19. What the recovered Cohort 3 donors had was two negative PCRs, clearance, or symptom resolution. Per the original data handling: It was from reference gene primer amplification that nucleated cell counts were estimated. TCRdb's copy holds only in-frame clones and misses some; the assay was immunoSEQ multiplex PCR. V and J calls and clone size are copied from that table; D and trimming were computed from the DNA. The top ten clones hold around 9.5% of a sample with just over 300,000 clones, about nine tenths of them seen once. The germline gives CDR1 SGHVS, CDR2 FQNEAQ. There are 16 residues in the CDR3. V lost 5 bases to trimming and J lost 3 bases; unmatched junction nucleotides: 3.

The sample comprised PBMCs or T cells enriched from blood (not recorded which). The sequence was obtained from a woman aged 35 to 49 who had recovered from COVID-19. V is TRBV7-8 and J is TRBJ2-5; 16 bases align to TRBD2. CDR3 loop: CASSPGLAGGKETQYF. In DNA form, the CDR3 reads TGTGCCAGCAGCCCGGGACTAGCGGGGGGGAAAGAGACCCAGTACTTC. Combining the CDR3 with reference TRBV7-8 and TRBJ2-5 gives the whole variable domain GAGVSQSPRYKVAKRGQDVALRCDPISGHVSLFWYQQALGQGPEFLTYFQNEAQLDKSGLPSDRFFAERPEGSVSTLKIQRTQQEDSAVYLCASSPGLAGGKETQYFGPGTRLLVL.